These 26 T cell receptor beta chains originate from one sample sequenced in a study of blood T cell repertoires in COVID-19. Generated by immunoSEQ multiplex PCR, the TCRdb table keeps only in-frame clones and is missing some. Of about 200,000 clones detected, 82% appear once; the ten largest clones hold 12%. The sample taken for sequencing was PBMCs or T cells enriched from blood (not recorded which). The receptors stem from a man aged 40-49 years who had recovered from COVID-19.

This rearrangement joins TRBV27 to TRBJ2-1; 7 positions match TRBD2. V was clipped by 1 base and J by 7 bases; unmatched bases: 13. Per germline, CDR1 MNHEY and CDR2 SMNVEV (reference sequence). The CDR3 loop spans 17 amino acids. The CDR3 loop is CASSLLVGGPSRNEQFF. CDR3 coding DNA: TGTGCCAGCAGTTTATTGGTGGGAGGGCCCTCACGGAATGAGCAGTTCTTC.

V usage is TRBV7-2 and J usage is TRBJ1-4; 9 bases line up with TRBD1. Germline assignment: CDR1 SGHTA and CDR2 FQGNSA. The V gene end was trimmed by 0 bases and the J gene end by 6 bases; junction bases not matched to a gene: 5. CDR3 length equals 16 residues. CDR3 coding DNA: TGTGCCAGCAGCTTAGCTCTACAGGGGGCATATGAAAAACTGTTTTTT. Translating gives CASSLALQGAYEKLFF.

The chain links TRBV7-2 to TRBJ2-6; perhaps TRBD2 as D (5 bases). Germline V gives CDR1 SGHTA, CDR2 FQGNSA. The V end lost 2 bases, the J end lost 1 base, and 9 bases lay between the germline ends. The CDR3 has 16 residues. DNA of the CDR3: TGTGCCAGCAGCTTACATGGCGGGTCTGGGGCCAACGTCCTGACTTTC. This codes for CASSLHGGSGANVLTF.

The V gene is TRBV19, the J gene TRBJ2-3; no clear D gene. The CDR3 sequence is 10 residues long. Trimming left V 10 bases short and J 5 bases short, with 7 bases between. Germline V gives CDR1 LNHDA, CDR2 SQIVND (reference sequence). The CDR3 spells CATRRDTQYF. The DNA of the CDR3 is TGTGCCACGAGGAGAGATACGCAGTATTTT.

The gene calls are TRBV2 and TRBJ1-4; D perhaps matches TRBD1 (6 bases). Germline CDR1 SNHLY, CDR2 FYNNEI. This CDR3 has 14 residues. V lost 2 bases, J lost 7 bases, and 11 bases lay in between. In nucleotides, the CDR3 is TGTGCCAGCAGTGAAAGACAGGTCGGTGAAAAACTGTTTTTT. Translation: CASSERQVGEKLFF.

This clone has a single count. The rearrangement joins TRBV10-2 to TRBJ2-1; D perhaps matches TRBD2 (6 bases). Between the trimmed V and J ends, which lost 4 bases and 2 bases, there was a span of 15 bases. Per the germline V gene, CDR1 is WSHSY and CDR2 is SAAADI. CDR3 length equals 16 residues. The CDR3 is CASSVTETRAYNEQFF. The CDR3 bases are TGCGCCAGCAGTGTTACTGAGACTAGAGCCTACAATGAGCAGTTCTTC.

V usage is TRBV6-5 and J usage is TRBJ2-5, with D hard to call. This CDR3 contains 12 residues. Looked up from germline, CDR1 is MNHEY and CDR2 is SVGAGI. With 6 bases removed from V and 0 bases from J, the gap between germline ends came to 5 bases. The DNA of the CDR3 is TGTGCCAGCAGCGTAAACCAAGAGACCCAGTACTTC. Its protein product is CASSVNQETQYF.

This clone came up a few times. The rearrangement links TRBV29-1 to TRBJ1-1, with 12 bases lining up with TRBD1. The V gene's germline CDR1 is SQVTM and CDR2 ANQGSEA. The CDR3 spans 15 residues. Losses at the gene ends were 6 bases for V and 2 bases for J; bases not matched to a gene: 7. The CDR3 nucleotides read TGCAGCGTCCGGGGGACAGGGGGCAAAAACACTGAAGCTTTCTTT. Encoded protein: CSVRGTGGKNTEAFF. The variable domain in full, completed from reference TRBV29-1 and TRBJ1-1, reads SAVISQKPSRDICQRGTSLTIQCQVDSQVTMMFWYRQQPGQSLTLIATANQGSEATYESGFVIDKFPISRPNLTFSTLTVSNMSPEDSSIYLCSVRGTGGKNTEAFFGQGTRLTVV.

This clone was observed a single time. Here the CDR3 DNA reads TGTGCCAGTACCCCTAGGGTGAAAGGACTAGCGGGCAATGAGCAGTTCTTC. Its translation is CASTPRVKGLAGNEQFF. The chain carries TRBV19 and TRBJ2-1; TRBD2 matches at 11 bases. CDR3 size: 17 residues. V shed 7 bases and J 6 bases; nucleotides not matched to a gene: 14. Germline V gene lookup returns CDR1 LNHDA and CDR2 SQIVND (reference sequence).

V usage is TRBV11-2 and J usage is TRBJ2-2; D is undetermined. Germline CDR1 is SGHAT and CDR2 is FQNNGV. This CDR3 comprises 15 residues. Deletions cut 0 bases from V and 6 bases from J, with 11 bases between. Here the CDR3 DNA reads TGTGCCAGCAGCTTAGAGCGAAGAGCATCCGGGGAGCTGTTTTTT. Translated, it gives CASSLERRASGELFF.

This chain's CDR3 is CSARASDTQYF. The DNA of the CDR3 is TGCAGTGCTAGAGCCTCAGATACGCAGTATTTT. The V call is TRBV20-1, the J call TRBJ2-3; no clear D gene. Germline V gives CDR1 DFQATT, CDR2 SNEGSKA (reference sequence). The CDR3 totals 11 residues. The V gene lost 1 base and the J gene lost 4 bases, with 3 bases spanning the gap.

V usage is TRBV7-2 and J usage is TRBJ2-7, with TRBD1 as a possible D gene (6 bases). V lost 1 base and J 3 bases, leaving 10 bases between the germline ends. This CDR3 region has 14 residues. CDR1 and CDR2 (germline): SGHTA, FQGNSA. The CDR3 DNA is TGTGCCAGCAGCTTAGTCAGGGACAACTACGAGCAGTACTTC. This translates into CASSLVRDNYEQYF.

The chain employs TRBV11-2 and TRBJ1-2, with 7 bases aligning to TRBD1. The V gene's germline CDR1 is SGHAT and CDR2 FQNNGV. CDR3 length: 16 residues. The ends lost 2 bases at V and 4 bases at J; junction bases unmatched: 10. CDR3 DNA sequence: TGTGCCAGCAGCTTATCGGGAACAGGGGTTTCCTATGGCTACACCTTC. Protein: CASSLSGTGVSYGYTF.

The chain links TRBV11-1 to TRBJ1-2; TRBD1 aligns across 7 bases. The V and J ends lost 5 bases and 4 bases, in that order; junction bases with no gene match: 10. The CDR3 sequence is 15 residues long. Germline assignment: CDR1 SGHAT and CDR2 FQDESV (reference sequence). The CDR3 coding sequence is TGTGCCAGCAGCCCCCGGACAGGCACGATCTATGGCTACACCTTC. This encodes CASSPRTGTIYGYTF.

This sequence joins TRBV29-1 and TRBJ2-1; the D gene is possibly TRBD2 (5 bases). The germline V gene has CDR1 SQVTM and CDR2 ANQGSEA. V was trimmed by 1 base and J by 3 bases, leaving 13 bases between them. The CDR3 is 15 residues long. The CDR3 region has the DNA TGCAGCGTTGAAGGGACTGGAGTCAACTACAATGAGCAGTTCTTC. Translated: CSVEGTGVNYNEQFF.

The rearrangement uses TRBV5-5 and TRBJ1-6; 9 nucleotides match TRBD1. There are 18 residues in the CDR3. The junction had 12 bases not matched to a gene; V was cut back by 1 base and J by 7 bases. CDR1 is SGHKS and CDR2 is YYEKEE in the germline V gene (reference sequence). DNA for the CDR3: TGTGCCAGCAGCTTGACTCCGGGACAGGGTTTTCGGAATTCACCCCTCCACTTT. Translated, it gives CASSLTPGQGFRNSPLHF.

The genes are TRBV5-1 and TRBJ2-3, with TRBD2 as a possible D gene (6 bases). This CDR3 comprises 15 residues. Germline V gene sequence: CDR1 SGHRS, CDR2 YFSETQ. V was pared by 4 bases and J by 1 base, with 13 bases between. CDR3: CASSPTRSGTDTQYF. In nucleotides, the CDR3 is TGCGCCAGCAGCCCGACTAGATCAGGCACAGATACGCAGTATTTT. The full variable domain, with the rest looked up from reference TRBV5-1 and TRBJ2-3, is KAGVTQTPRYLIKTRGQQVTLSCSPISGHRSVSWYQQTPGQGLQFLFEYFSETQRNKGNFPGRFSGRQFSNSRSEMNVSTLELGDSALYLCASSPTRSGTDTQYFGPGTRLTVL.

J is TRBJ1-3 and V is TRBV14; 7 bases align to TRBD1. Germline V gene data show CDR1 as SGHDN and CDR2 as FVKESK. Trimming removed 6 bases from V and 2 bases from J; junction bases left unmatched: 7. The CDR3 contains 15 residues. CDR3 nucleotides: TGTGCCAGCAGTCCACCCGGGACAGCTGGAAACACCATATATTTT. This encodes CASSPPGTAGNTIYF.

This clone was found once. This rearrangement joins TRBV7-9 to TRBJ2-7; D unclear. This CDR3 region has 14 residues. Trimming shortened V by 1 base and J by 3 bases, and 10 bases separated the two germline ends. Germline CDR1 is SEHNR and CDR2 is FQNEAQ (reference sequence). The CDR3 region has the DNA TGTGCCAGCAGCTTAGATAGCCCTGTCTACGAGCAGTACTTC. It is translated as CASSLDSPVYEQYF.

V usage is TRBV27 and J usage is TRBJ2-3; 7 nucleotides agree with TRBD2. J was trimmed by 3 bases and V by 2 bases; bases with no gene match: 8. From germline, CDR1 is MNHEY and CDR2 SMNVEV (reference sequence). This CDR3 comprises 16 residues. CDR3 protein: CASSLKDAGVTDTQYF. The CDR3 DNA is TGTGCCAGCAGTTTAAAAGACGCGGGAGTAACAGATACGCAGTATTTT.

This clone was counted a few times. The rearrangement links TRBV7-6 to TRBJ2-7; perhaps TRBD2 as D (6 bases). CDR3 size: 14 residues. V dropped 0 bases and J dropped 6 bases, with 12 bases sitting between them. Germline CDR1 SGHVS, CDR2 FNYEAQ. CDR3 residues: CASSLAQRASEQYF. The CDR3 DNA is TGTGCCAGCAGCTTAGCGCAGCGGGCAAGCGAGCAGTACTTC.

This CDR3 is CASSVLAGVTDTQYF. Here the CDR3 DNA reads TGTGCCAGTAGCGTTTTAGCGGGAGTTACAGATACGCAGTATTTT. The chain links TRBV19 to TRBJ2-3; 9 bases are shared with TRBD2. Losses at the gene ends were 6 bases for V and 3 bases for J; bases not matched to a gene: 7. The germline V gene encodes CDR1 LNHDA and CDR2 SQIVND (reference sequence). This CDR3 is built from 15 residues. Supplemented by reference TRBV19 and TRBJ2-3, the full variable domain reads DGGITQSPKYLFRKEGQNVTLSCEQNLNHDAMYWYRQDPGQGLRLIYYSQIVNDFQKGDIAEGYSVSREKKESFPLTVTSAQKNPTAFYLCASSVLAGVTDTQYFGPGTRLTVL.

The rearrangement joins TRBV7-9 to TRBJ1-5; tentative D call: TRBD1 (6 bases). Per germline, CDR1 SEHNR and CDR2 FQNEAQ (reference sequence). The CDR3 extends over 17 amino acids. The ends were cut back, 3 bases at V and 0 bases at J, with 15 bases in the middle. CDR3 DNA sequence: TGTGCCAGCAGCTTGGGTTTCGGGACAAATAGCAATCAGCCCCAGCATTTT. Translation: CASSLGFGTNSNQPQHF.

This clone was seen only once. This sequence joins TRBV2 and TRBJ2-5, with TRBD2 matching 11 bases. CDR3 size: 15 residues. Germline loops: CDR1 SNHLY, CDR2 FYNNEI. Trimming cost V 5 bases and J 2 bases; bases outside gene matches: 4. CDR3 loop: CASSLRLAGQETQYF. The CDR3 DNA reads as TGTGCCAGCAGTCTTCGACTAGCGGGGCAAGAGACCCAGTACTTC.

This chain uses TRBV7-6 with TRBJ2-3, with 13 bases matching TRBD2. Trimming took 3 bases from V and 6 from J; bases not matched to a gene: 6. Germline V gene lookup returns CDR1 SGHVS and CDR2 FNYEAQ. The CDR3 runs to 16 residues. The CDR3 sequence is CASSLGLAGPSDTQYF. In nucleotides, the CDR3 is TGTGCCAGCAGCTTGGGACTAGCGGGACCGTCGGATACGCAGTATTTT.

This sequence joins TRBV7-9 and TRBJ2-6; D might be TRBD1 (6 bases). Germline CDR1 reads SEHNR; CDR2 reads FQNEAQ (reference sequence). The CDR3 runs 15 residues. Trimming took 5 bases from V and 5 from J, leaving 13 bases between them. CDR3 amino acids: CASSPQGLWANVLTF. CDR3 coding DNA: TGTGCCAGCAGCCCACAGGGCCTCTGGGCCAACGTCCTGACTTTC.